These 19 T cell receptor beta chains came from one sample sequenced in a study of post-analysis software for immune sequencing data. Points from the study as a whole: Four to six TRBV segments were significantly more frequent in patients than in controls. TRBV5-6, TRBV5-1 and TRBV20-1 were among these segments.

TCR beta cDNA libraries included unique molecular identifiers. MiXCR, run by TCRdb on the PCR reads, gives a single entry per CDR3 protein. The repertoire consists of under 900,000 distinct CDR3 sequences, with 53% occurring once and the leading ten covering about 4.5%. Their target antigens are unknown. Sequenced material: blood. These receptors all stem from a girl aged 10-17 years with multiple sclerosis.

Comment on this clonotype: An end of the junction differs from the germline gene, which may be a read error. The chain has TRBV24-1 and TRBJ2-3; weak D call: TRBD1 (5 bases). This CDR3 contains 16 residues. The germline V gene encodes CDR1 KGHDR and CDR2 SFDVKD. CDR3 in amino acids: CATSDPGRGREDMQYF. In nucleotides, the CDR3 is TGTGCCACCAGTGACCCCGGAAGGGGCCGCGAGGATATGCAGTATTTT.

The chain carries TRBV20-1 and TRBJ1-5; TRBD1 is a possible D gene (5 bases). The length of the CDR3 is 11 residues. Trimming removed 6 bases from V and 12 bases from J, with 15 bases in between. Germline assignment: CDR1 DFQATT and CDR2 SNEGSKA (reference sequence). The CDR3 is CSAHQGLLQHF. The CDR3 nucleotides read TGCAGTGCGCATCAGGGTTTGCTCCAGCATTTT.

The chain combines TRBV27 with TRBJ2-7, with 7 bases lining up with TRBD2. Germline CDR1 is MNHEY and CDR2 is SMNVEV (reference sequence). V lost 2 bases, J lost 3 bases, and 10 bases stayed unmatched. This CDR3 spans 16 amino acids. The CDR3 region is CASSLTRTRSFYEQYF. The CDR3 DNA reads as TGTGCCAGCAGTTTAACAAGGACTAGAAGTTTCTACGAGCAGTACTTC.

The rearrangement uses TRBV11-1 and TRBJ2-5; TRBD2 aligns across 7 bases. Germline lookup yields CDR1 SGHAT and CDR2 FQDESV (reference sequence). The CDR3 covers 15 residues. V trimming: 3 bases; J trimming: 5 bases; junction bases outside the gene matches: 9. In nucleotides, the CDR3 is TGTGCCAGCAGCTTGATTGGCGGGAGTGTTGAGACCCAGTACTTC. Translation gives CASSLIGGSVETQYF.

The chain uses TRBV12-3 or TRBV12-4 and TRBJ2-5; D ambiguous. The CDR3 totals 16 residues. V lost 3 bases, J lost 5 bases, and 19 bases lay in between. In DNA form, the CDR3 reads TGTGCCAGCAGTTTCTCCTTCGGGCGAAACGGGGAGACCCAGTACTTC. As protein: CASSFSFGRNGETQYF.

As regards this clonotype: The junction does not match germline at one end; this may be a read error. This chain connects TRBV7-7 to TRBJ2-5, with TRBD1 as a possible D gene (6 bases). Germline V CDR1 and CDR2: SSHAT, FNYEAQ (reference sequence). CDR3 length equals 15 residues. The CDR3 DNA sequence: TGTGCTAGCAGTTTAGCTCTGACAGGACAAGAGACCCAGTACTTC. This translates into CASSLALTGQETQYF.

The chain uses TRBV5-1 and TRBJ2-7, with a weak D call TRBD1 (5 bases). The assigned J gene may be wrong: the sequence end matches TRBJ2-5 better. CDR3 length equals 14 residues. Germline V CDR1 and CDR2: SGHRS, YFSETQ. The CDR3 is CASSIYQGAETQYF. For the CDR3, the DNA is TGCGCCAGCAGCATCTACCAGGGCGCGGAGACCCAGTACTTC.

The V and J genes are TRBV5-6 and TRBJ1-5; D not certain. The CDR3 runs to 16 residues. Between the trimmed V and J ends, which lost 1 base and 1 base, there was a span of 12 bases. Germline V gene lookup returns CDR1 SGHDT and CDR2 YYEEEE. The CDR3 DNA follows: TGTGCCAGCAGCTTGAGGTCCGTTTTGAGCAATCAGCCCCAGCATTTT. Residues: CASSLRSVLSNQPQHF.

This chain links TRBV20-1 with TRBJ1-5; D is possibly TRBD1 (5 bases). The V end was cut by 7 bases, the J end by 1 base, with 11 bases between. Per germline, CDR1 DFQATT and CDR2 SNEGSKA (reference sequence). The CDR3 sequence is 13 residues long. The chain's CDR3 is CSVRRGSNQPQHF. The CDR3, as DNA: TGCAGTGTCAGAAGGGGAAGCAATCAGCCCCAGCATTTT.

The chain recombines TRBV7-8 with TRBJ2-7; unclear D gene. Trimming left V 2 bases short and J 0 bases short, with 11 bases between. This CDR3 is 15 amino acids long. CDR1 is SGHVS, CDR2 FQNEAQ, per germline. As DNA, the CDR3 is TGTGCCAGCAGCTTAACGACGGTCTCCTCCTACGAGCAGTACTTC. Protein sequence: CASSLTTVSSYEQYF.

The CDR3 loop is CASSGRGLSTDTQYF. The CDR3 DNA reads as TGTGCCAGCAGTGGCAGGGGATTGAGCACAGATACGCAGTATTTT. The V gene is TRBV2, the J gene TRBJ2-3, with D perhaps matching TRBD1 (6 bases). V was shortened by 4 bases and J by 0 bases, with 11 bases between the two germline ends. Germline-derived CDR1 and CDR2 are SNHLY and FYNNEI. The CDR3 covers 15 residues.

The chain combines TRBV19 with TRBJ2-7; D unclear. In germline, CDR1 is LNHDA, CDR2 SQIVND (reference sequence). Trimming left V 7 bases short and J 2 bases short, with 15 bases between. CDR3 length: 14 residues. CDR3 amino acids: CASKAGPPTYEQYF. CDR3 DNA sequence: TGTGCCAGTAAGGCAGGTCCCCCTACCTACGAGCAGTACTTC.

The rearrangement links TRBV5-1 to TRBJ2-1; 7 bases are a match to TRBD1. With 3 bases clipped from V and 6 bases from J, the junction kept 9 bases outside the gene matches. From germline, CDR1 is SGHRS and CDR2 YFSETQ. This CDR3 region has 15 residues. Written as DNA, the CDR3 is TGCGCCAGCAGCTCCGGGACAGTCTTAATCAATGAGCAGTTCTTC. It translates to CASSSGTVLINEQFF.

There are a few counts of this clonotype. This chain joins TRBV12-5 and TRBJ2-3; D gene unclear. Trimming cost V 3 bases and J 0 bases, with 1 base left between them. This CDR3 spans 12 amino acids. CDR1 and CDR2 from the germline V gene are LGHNT and FRNRAP. CDR3 region: CASGFSTDTQYF. The CDR3 nucleotides are TGTGCTAGTGGTTTCAGCACAGATACGCAGTATTTT.

This clonotype was observed a handful of times. This chain connects TRBV20-1 to TRBJ2-7; D might be TRBD2 (5 bases). The germline CDR1 and CDR2 sequences are DFQATT and SNEGSKA (reference sequence). V shed 0 bases and J shed 2 bases, with 11 bases lying between them. The CDR3 length is 14 residues. The CDR3 DNA is TGCAGTGCTAGAGATTTTCGAGGGACCTACGAGCAGTACTTC. It yields the protein CSARDFRGTYEQYF.

This clonotype was found a few times. The chain couples TRBV5-1 to TRBJ1-4, with D tentatively TRBD1 (5 bases). CDR1 SGHRS and CDR2 YFSETQ come from the germline V gene. V lost 2 bases and J lost 7, with 12 bases in between. CDR3 length: 14 residues. The CDR3 sequence: CASSFRQGSEKLFF. In nucleotides, the CDR3 is TGCGCCAGCAGCTTTCGCCAGGGTAGTGAAAAACTGTTTTTT.

This chain connects TRBV29-1 to TRBJ2-4; D remains ambiguous. The DNA end is a closer match to TRBJ2-7, so the J assignment may be wrong. This CDR3 comprises 11 residues. In germline, CDR1 is SQVTM, CDR2 ANQGSEA. The CDR3 reads CSVSQLGEQYF. In nucleotides, the CDR3 is TGCAGCGTCAGCCAACTCGGCGAGCAGTACTTC.

The chain joins TRBV11-2 to TRBJ1-2, with TRBD1 identical over 7 bases. Germline V gene lookup returns CDR1 SGHAT and CDR2 FQNNGV. V lost 0 bases and J lost 2; bases outside the gene matches: 9. The CDR3 length is 17 residues. CDR3 loop: CASSLELGRGQNYGYTF. In DNA, the CDR3 is TGTGCCAGCAGCTTAGAGCTCGGGCGGGGACAGAACTATGGCTACACCTTC.

This clonotype was counted between two and nine times. This chain links TRBV7-3 with TRBJ2-7; D perhaps matches TRBD2 (6 bases). The CDR3 runs to 15 residues. V shed 5 bases and J shed 2 bases, with 16 bases lying between them. Germline V gene lookup returns CDR1 SGHTA and CDR2 FQGTGA. Written as DNA, the CDR3 is TGTGCCAGCAGCCGAGGGACGAGGACTACCTACGAGCAGTACTTC. Residues: CASSRGTRTTYEQYF.